These 14 T cell receptor beta chains were sequenced from one sample in a study of blood T cell repertoires in COVID-19. Using immunoSEQ multiplex PCR, the repertoire was profiled, and TCRdb retains in-frame clones only, with some absent. This table holds 55,000 to 90,000 clones, about four fifths found once. The sample was peripheral blood. All receptors derive from a woman in her 70s with acute or convalescent COVID-19.

This chain connects TRBV19 to TRBJ1-1; D is undetermined. This CDR3 region has 13 residues. The germline V and J ends were trimmed by 9 bases and 0 bases, with 11 bases remaining between them. Germline lookup yields CDR1 LNHDA and CDR2 SQIVND (reference sequence). This CDR3 is CASRSAMNTEAFF. The CDR3 DNA reads as TGTGCCAGCCGGTCAGCGATGAACACTGAAGCTTTCTTT.

This chain connects TRBV4-2 to TRBJ2-1, with TRBD1 identical over 10 bases. Germline CDR1 LGHNA, CDR2 YNFKEQ. The CDR3 consists of 16 residues. J gave up 8 bases and V 5 bases, and 12 bases lay outside the gene matches. In DNA form, the CDR3 reads TGTGCCAGCAGCACCCGGGACAGGGGTGAAATTGATGAGCAGTTCTTC. Its translation: CASSTRDRGEIDEQFF.

This chain links TRBV7-2 with TRBJ2-3; 9 bases match TRBD2. Germline V gene data show CDR1 as SGHTA and CDR2 as FQGNSA. J was trimmed by 6 bases and V by 5 bases; bases with no gene match: 12. The CDR3 extends over 16 amino acids. CDR3 DNA sequence: TGTGCCAGCAGCCCCCGGGGAGCGGGAGGCCCTGATACGCAGTATTTT. The encoded protein is CASSPRGAGGPDTQYF.

This chain connects TRBV12-3 or TRBV12-4 to TRBJ2-5; 7 bases are shared with TRBD2. The CDR3 is 13 residues long. The junction had 3 bases not matched to a gene; V was cut back by 3 bases and J by 5 bases. DNA of the CDR3: TGTGCCAGCAGTTTGCGGGAGATGGAGACCCAGTACTTC. Translation gives CASSLREMETQYF.

The gene calls are TRBV2 and TRBJ2-3, with a possible D match to TRBD2 (5 bases). The germline V and J ends were trimmed by 6 bases and 6 bases, with 16 bases remaining between them. Germline V CDR1 and CDR2: SNHLY, FYNNEI. This CDR3 has 14 amino acids. The CDR3 reads CASSSTRGRDTQYF. CDR3 bases: TGTGCCAGCAGCTCGACTCGGGGTCGGGATACGCAGTATTTT.

The CDR3 nucleotides are TGTGCCAGCACCCCCTATCGCGGGGAGCTGTTTTTT. Translation gives CASTPYRGELFF. The V call is TRBV6-5, the J call TRBJ2-2, with no clear D. V was cut by 7 bases and J by 7 bases, with 10 bases left in between. The CDR3 is 12 residues long. Germline V gene lookup returns CDR1 MNHEY and CDR2 SVGAGI.

The table lists this clone with a count of one. V gene TRBV7-2 combines with J gene TRBJ2-3; perhaps TRBD1 as D (5 bases). The CDR3 is made up of 14 amino acids. The V and J ends lost 2 bases and 3 bases respectively, with 9 bases between them. Germline-derived CDR1 and CDR2 are SGHTA and FQGNSA. CDR3 coding DNA: TGTGCCAGCAGCTTACTCTCAGGGACAGATACGCAGTATTTT. Protein: CASSLLSGTDTQYF.

The rearrangement uses TRBV19 and TRBJ2-1, with 11 bases fitting TRBD2. Germline assignment: CDR1 LNHDA and CDR2 SQIVND (reference sequence). V dropped 5 bases and J dropped 10; count of bases not matched to a gene: 4. CDR3 length: 13 amino acids. CDR3 amino acids: CASSPGLAGEQFF. CDR3 coding DNA: TGTGCCAGTAGTCCCGGACTAGCGGGCGAGCAGTTCTTC.

CDR3 sequence: CASSTWIPGLAVGKKNNEQFF. The CDR3 bases are TGCGCCAGCAGCACTTGGATACCGGGACTAGCGGTTGGGAAAAAGAACAATGAGCAGTTCTTC. V and J are TRBV5-1 and TRBJ2-1; 11 bases fit TRBD2. The CDR3 runs to 21 residues. Per the germline V gene, CDR1 is SGHRS and CDR2 is YFSETQ. The V gene end was trimmed by 4 bases and the J gene end by 5 bases; junction bases not matched to a gene: 23.

The chain has TRBV7-2 and TRBJ2-5; 11 bases fit TRBD2. The CDR3 totals 17 residues. Germline loops: CDR1 SGHTA, CDR2 FQGNSA. Losses at the gene ends were 8 bases for V and 1 base for J; bases not matched to a gene: 12. The CDR3 nucleotides read TGTGCCAGCTGCCCTAGGGGGCTAGCGGGGGGCCAAGAGACCCAGTACTTC. Translation: CASCPRGLAGGQETQYF. The full variable domain, its missing parts supplied by reference TRBV7-2 and TRBJ2-5, is GAGVSQSPSNKVTEKGKDVELRCDPISGHTALYWYRQSLGQGLEFLIYFQGNSAPDKSGLPSDRFSAERTGGSVSTLTIQRTQQEDSAVYLCASCPRGLAGGQETQYFGPGTRLLVL.

The sample holds a few counts of this clone. The chain carries TRBV4-2 and TRBJ2-2; 10 bases fit TRBD2. V lost 5 bases, J lost 7 bases, and 10 bases stayed unmatched. The CDR3 is made up of 16 amino acids. Germline CDR1 reads LGHNA; CDR2 reads YNFKEQ. The CDR3 loop reads CASSSQREGRGGELFF. The CDR3 DNA sequence: TGTGCCAGCAGCTCCCAGCGGGAGGGCCGGGGCGGGGAGCTGTTTTTT.

The chain employs TRBV5-6 and TRBJ2-5; 7 bases fit TRBD2. Looked up from germline, CDR1 is SGHDT and CDR2 is YYEEEE. J gave up 2 bases and V 4 bases, and 11 bases lay outside the gene matches. The CDR3 spans 16 residues. In DNA, the CDR3 is TGTGCCAGCAGCACCATCCAGCGGGGTCGACAAGAGACCCAGTACTTC. It translates to CASSTIQRGRQETQYF.

The CDR3 DNA follows: TGTGCCACCGGACAGGGGACGACTGGAAACACCATATATTTT. It specifies CATGQGTTGNTIYF. The rearrangement joins TRBV6-7 to TRBJ1-3, with 9 bases matching TRBD1. TRBV6-7 carries the ORF label, with uncertain function. The V gene end was trimmed by 10 bases and the J gene end by 2 bases; junction bases not matched to a gene: 6. This CDR3 comprises 14 residues.

The chain uses TRBV27 and TRBJ1-1, with D perhaps TRBD1 (6 bases). The CDR3 totals 14 residues. V lost 4 bases and J 1 base, leaving 10 bases between the germline ends. CDR1 and CDR2 from the germline V gene are MNHEY and SMNVEV (reference sequence). Here the CDR3 DNA reads TGTGCCAGCAGTTGGCGGGGGGCGAACACTGAAGCTTTCTTT. It specifies CASSWRGANTEAFF.